This TCR beta chain came from a study of cytomegalovirus exposure and HLA in healthy donors. Vbeta (60) and Jbeta (13) primers were used in the PCR. TCRdb's table, derived via immunoSEQ multiplex PCR, lists solely in-frame clones and lacks some. Here the sample spans under 200,000 clones, over 70% being singletons. The TCR sequence derives from a male donor in good health and CMV-seropositive. What was sequenced was PBMCs.

CDR3 protein: CASSSRAGPVDEQFF. CDR3 nucleotides: TGTGCCAGCAGCTCCCGAGCGGGGCCGGTAGATGAGCAGTTCTTC. The chain couples TRBV11-1 to TRBJ2-1, with 7 bases fitting TRBD2. Germline CDR1 and CDR2: SGHAT and FQDESV (reference sequence). This CDR3 region has 15 residues. Trimming cost V 4 bases and J 8 bases; bases outside gene matches: 11.